This TCR beta chain was identified during a study of T cells after yellow fever vaccination. General study points: After the booster, 96% of CD4 and around nine tenths of CD8 primary-response clones were re-detected.

A process of 5'RACE template switching, which added a universal primer site and UMIs, was used to make TCR cDNA. MiXCR, run by TCRdb on the 5' RACE reads, gives a single entry per CDR3 protein. Among some 300,000 distinct CDR3 sequences listed, 8% to 9.5% were seen once. There are many counts of this clonotype. Its antigen is as yet unknown. The clonotype comes from a young man who received the YFV17D yellow fever vaccine. The sample here was PBMCs, taken more than 35 days after the first yellow fever vaccination.

Here the CDR3 reads CASSGMGQGYNEQFF. CDR3 DNA sequence: TGTGCCAGCAGCGGCATGGGACAGGGATACAATGAGCAGTTCTTC. The V gene is TRBV9, the J gene TRBJ2-1; TRBD1 matches 9 bases. Germline CDR1 and CDR2: SGDLS and YYNGEE. J gave up 4 bases and V 3 bases, and 5 bases lay outside the gene matches. The CDR3 is 15 residues long.